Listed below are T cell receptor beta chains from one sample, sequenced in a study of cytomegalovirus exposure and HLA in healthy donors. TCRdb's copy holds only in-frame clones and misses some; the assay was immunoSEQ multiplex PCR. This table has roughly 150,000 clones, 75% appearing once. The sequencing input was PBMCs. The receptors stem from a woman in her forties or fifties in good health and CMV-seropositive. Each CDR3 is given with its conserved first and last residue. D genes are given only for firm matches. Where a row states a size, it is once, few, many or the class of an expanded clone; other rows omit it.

CASSQPHLMQGYEQYF | TGTGCCAGCAGCCAACCCCACCTTATGCAGGGTTACGAGCAGTACTTC | TRBJ2-7 | . | . | TRBV7-8
CASRPPRWLVINSPLHF | TGTGCCAGCAGGCCCCCCAGGTGGCTCGTAATTAATTCACCCCTCCACTTT | TRBJ1-6 | . | . | TRBV6-4
CASSYSARGVGYTF | TGTGCCAGCAGTTACTCGGCAAGAGGAGTTGGCTACACCTTC | TRBJ1-2 | . | few | TRBV6-6
CASSKVVRDNITNQPQHF | TGTGCCAGCAGCAAAGTGGTACGGGACAATATAACCAATCAGCCCCAGCATTTT | TRBJ1-5 | . | . | TRBV21-1
CASSVTGFLDREGYTF | TGTGCCAGCAGTGTAACAGGGTTTTTGGACAGGGAAGGCTACACCTTC | TRBJ1-2 | TRBD1 | few | TRBV6-1
CASSGKHQGLEKLFF | TGTGCCAGCAGCGGCAAGCACCAGGGTTTGGAAAAACTGTTTTTT | TRBJ1-4 | . | few | TRBV5-6
CASSPSTPNTEAFF | TGCGCCAGCAGCCCTAGTACACCGAACACTGAAGCTTTCTTT | TRBJ1-1 | . | few | TRBV4-1
CASSQSSSGSQTQYF | TGTGCCAGCAGCCAATCTTCTAGCGGGTCCCAGACCCAGTACTTC | TRBJ2-5 | TRBD2 | . | TRBV4-2
CASSVVSANTGELFF | TGTGCCAGCAGCGTAGTCAGCGCGAACACCGGGGAGCTGTTTTTT | TRBJ2-2 | . | . | TRBV9
CASSFRNTEAFF | TGTGCCAGCAGTTTTCGGAACACTGAAGCTTTCTTT | TRBJ1-1 | . | . | TRBV6-6
CASSLWAGGPSDEQFF | TGTGCCAGCAGTTTGTGGGCGGGAGGGCCTTCAGATGAGCAGTTCTTC | TRBJ2-1 | TRBD2 | . | TRBV6-5
CASSSEVGLAGEQYF | TGTGCCAGCAGCTCCGAGGTGGGATTAGCGGGAGAGCAGTACTTC | TRBJ2-7 | TRBD2 | . | TRBV11-1
CASSSGGRYNSPLHF | TGTGCCAGCAGCTCAGGGGGAAGGTATAATTCACCCCTCCACTTT | TRBJ1-6 | TRBD1 | . | TRBV5-6
CAIGDSGGTDTQYF | TGTGCCATCGGAGATAGCGGGGGCACAGATACGCAGTATTTT | TRBJ2-3 | TRBD2 | . | TRBV10-3
CASSLSLGDRGRKLFF | TGTGCCAGCAGTTTATCTCTGGGGGACAGGGGCAGGAAACTGTTTTTT | TRBJ1-4 | TRBD1 | . | TRBV27
CASSLGRGEAETQYF | TGCGCCAGCAGTTTGGGCAGGGGAGAGGCGGAGACCCAGTACTTC | TRBJ2-5 | . | . | TRBV5-1
CASSIVGETRGNEQFF | TGTGCCAGTAGTATAGTAGGTGAGACTAGAGGCAATGAGCAGTTCTTC | TRBJ2-1 | . | . | TRBV19
CASRMDRAYPLHF | TGTGCCAGCAGGATGGACAGGGCTTATCCCCTCCACTTT | TRBJ1-6 | TRBD1 | . | TRBV2
CASSFGGVDTGELFF | TGCGCCAGCAGCTTTGGGGGGGTCGACACCGGGGAGCTGTTTTTT | TRBJ2-2 | TRBD2 | . | TRBV5-1
CAISEQGGEQYF | TGTGCCATCAGTGAACAGGGTGGCGAGCAGTACTTC | TRBJ2-7 | . | once | TRBV10-3
CASSKVSGASYNEQFF | TGTGCCAGTAGTAAGGTTAGCGGGGCCTCATACAATGAGCAGTTCTTC | TRBJ2-1 | TRBD2 | . | TRBV19
CASSFRQGTEAFF | TGTGCCAGCAGCTTCCGCCAGGGCACTGAAGCTTTCTTT | TRBJ1-1 | . | . | TRBV7-3
CASSYQGEGNIQYF | TGCGCCAGCAGTTATCAGGGGGAAGGAAACATTCAGTACTTC | TRBJ2-4 | TRBD1 | . | TRBV5-1
CASSMGAATEAFF | TGTGCCAGTAGTATGGGGGCAGCCACTGAAGCTTTCTTT | TRBJ1-1 | . | . | TRBV19
CASTRDRGWLGTQYF | TGTGCCAGCACCCGAGACAGGGGGTGGTTGGGGACCCAGTACTTC | TRBJ2-5 | TRBD1 | . | TRBV2
CAISGTGEVVYGYTF | TGTGCCATCAGTGGGACGGGAGAGGTTGTCTATGGCTACACCTTC | TRBJ1-2 | . | . | TRBV10-3
CAISAQQGDGYTF | TGTGCCATCAGTGCGCAACAGGGAGATGGCTACACCTTC | TRBJ1-2 | . | few | TRBV10-3
CASSVTQGEPQHF | TGCGCCAGCAGCGTCACACAGGGAGAGCCCCAGCATTTT | TRBJ1-5 | . | . | TRBV5-1
CASSLAGQGNNEQFF | TGTGCCAGCAGTTTGGCGGGACAGGGAAACAATGAGCAGTTCTTC | TRBJ2-1 | TRBD1 | . | TRBV6-6
CASSEPGQGANTEAFF | TGTGCCAGCAGCGAACCGGGACAGGGGGCGAACACTGAAGCTTTCTTT | TRBJ1-1 | TRBD1 | . | TRBV6-1
CASSSTTGNYGYTF | TGCGCCAGCAGCTCTACCACAGGGAACTATGGCTACACCTTC | TRBJ1-2 | . | . | TRBV5-1
CASSYLGQGAYEQYF | TGTGCCAGCAGTTACTTGGGGCAGGGTGCCTACGAGCAGTACTTC | TRBJ2-7 | . | . | TRBV6-5
CASRSDYNSPLHF | TGTGCCAGCAGATCAGATTATAATTCACCCCTCCACTTT | TRBJ1-6 | . | . | TRBV6-5
CASSSGRISGNTIYF | TGCGCCAGCAGCTCCGGGAGGATCTCTGGAAACACCATATATTTT | TRBJ1-3 | . | many | TRBV5-1
CSVQGIEENIQYF | TGCAGCGTCCAGGGGATTGAAGAAAACATTCAGTACTTC | TRBJ2-4 | . | once | TRBV29-1
CASSPPETYEQYF | TGTGCCAGCAGTCCGCCAGAAACCTACGAGCAGTACTTC | TRBJ2-7 | . | few | TRBV2
CASSSEAGLYNGYTF | TGCGCCAGCAGTTCCGAGGCAGGGTTATATAATGGCTACACCTTC | TRBJ1-2 | . | . | TRBV5-1
CASSQAGATNTGELFF | TGCGCCAGCAGCCAAGCAGGGGCAACGAACACCGGGGAGCTGTTTTTT | TRBJ2-2 | . | few | TRBV4-1
CATSRDLGQGTEQFF | TGTGCCACCAGCAGAGATTTGGGGCAGGGTACTGAGCAGTTCTTC | TRBJ2-1 | . | . | TRBV15
CASSEGGAGGLGTQYF | TGCGCCAGCAGTGAGGGTGGGGCGGGGGGGCTTGGGACCCAGTACTTC | TRBJ2-5 | TRBD2 | . | TRBV10-2
CASSQRGAGGDNEQFF | TGCGCCAGCAGCCAGCGTGGAGCGGGGGGTGATAATGAGCAGTTCTTC | TRBJ2-1 | TRBD2 | once | TRBV5-1
CASSFTANTGELFF | TGTGCCAGCAGCTTTACAGCGAACACCGGGGAGCTGTTTTTT | TRBJ2-2 | . | . | TRBV7-8
CASRASGDTQYF | TGTGCCAGCAGAGCTAGCGGGGATACGCAGTATTTT | TRBJ2-3 | TRBD2 | . | TRBV7-9
CASSFGFQETQYF | TGCGCCAGCAGTTTCGGTTTCCAAGAGACCCAGTACTTC | TRBJ2-5 | . | . | TRBV5-1
CASIPWDSYYEQYF | TGTGCCAGCATCCCGTGGGACAGTTACTACGAGCAGTACTTC | TRBJ2-7 | TRBD1 | once | TRBV6-5
CASSPEGVRYNSPLHF | TGTGCCAGCAGCCCCGAGGGGGTTCGGTATAATTCACCCCTCCACTTT | TRBJ1-6 | . | . | TRBV6-6
CASSRGGFTDTQYF | TGTGCCAGCTCCCGGGGAGGGTTCACAGATACGCAGTATTTT | TRBJ2-3 | TRBD2 | . | TRBV9
CASMENYEQYF | TGTGCCAGCATGGAGAACTACGAGCAGTACTTC | TRBJ2-7 | . | few | TRBV7-9
CASSLQTGGEQYF | TGTGCCAGCTCACTACAGACAGGGGGCGAGCAGTACTTC | TRBJ2-7 | TRBD1 | . | TRBV18
CASSLELRSSYNEQFF | TGTGCCAGCAGCTTGGAGCTGCGGAGCTCCTACAATGAGCAGTTCTTC | TRBJ2-1 | . | . | TRBV5-5
CASRQDRGNNSPLHF | TGTGCCAGCCGCCAAGACAGGGGGAATAATTCACCCCTCCACTTT | TRBJ1-6 | TRBD1 | . | TRBV7-2
CASSGQGARNTQYF | TGTGCCAGCAGTGGACAGGGGGCGCGAAATACGCAGTATTTT | TRBJ2-3 | TRBD1 | . | TRBV6-1
CASSLGVTESSGNTIYF | TGTGCCAGCAGCTTGGGTGTGACAGAAAGCTCTGGAAACACCATATATTTT | TRBJ1-3 | . | once | TRBV5-5
CASSEGYAVSNYGYTF | TGTGCCAGCAGTGAGGGTTATGCGGTTTCTAACTATGGCTACACCTTC | TRBJ1-2 | . | . | TRBV2
CASSLRQGIEQFF | TGCGCCAGCAGCTTGAGACAGGGTATTGAGCAGTTCTTC | TRBJ2-1 | TRBD1 | few | TRBV5-1